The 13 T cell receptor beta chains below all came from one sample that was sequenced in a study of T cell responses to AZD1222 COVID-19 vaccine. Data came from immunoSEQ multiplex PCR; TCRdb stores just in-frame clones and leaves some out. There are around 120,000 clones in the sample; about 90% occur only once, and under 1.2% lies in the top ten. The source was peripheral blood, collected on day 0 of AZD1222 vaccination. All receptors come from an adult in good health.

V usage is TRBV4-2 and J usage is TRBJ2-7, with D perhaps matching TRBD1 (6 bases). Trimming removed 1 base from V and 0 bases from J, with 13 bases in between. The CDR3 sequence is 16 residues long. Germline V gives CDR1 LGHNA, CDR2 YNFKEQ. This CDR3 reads CASSQGTADSSYEQYF. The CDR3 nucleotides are TGTGCCAGCAGCCAAGGTACGGCGGACAGCTCCTACGAGCAGTACTTC.

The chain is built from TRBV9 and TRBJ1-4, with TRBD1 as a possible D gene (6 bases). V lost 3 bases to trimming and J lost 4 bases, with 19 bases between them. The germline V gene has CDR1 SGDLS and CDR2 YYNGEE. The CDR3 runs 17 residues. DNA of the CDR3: TGTGCCAGCAGCGCCTTTGGAGGGCAGGGGATTAATGAAAAACTGTTTTTT. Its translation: CASSAFGGQGINEKLFF.

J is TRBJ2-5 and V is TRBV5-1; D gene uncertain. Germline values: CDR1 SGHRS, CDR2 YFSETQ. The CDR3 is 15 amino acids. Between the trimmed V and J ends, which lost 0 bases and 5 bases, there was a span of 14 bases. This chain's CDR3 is CASSLGPTGVETQYF. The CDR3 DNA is TGCGCCAGCAGCTTGGGCCCGACTGGGGTCGAGACCCAGTACTTC.

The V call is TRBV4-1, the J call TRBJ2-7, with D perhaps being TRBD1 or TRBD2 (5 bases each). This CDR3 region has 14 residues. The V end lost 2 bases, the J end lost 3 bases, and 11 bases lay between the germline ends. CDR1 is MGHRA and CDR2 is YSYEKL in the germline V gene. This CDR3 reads CASSQLGVSYEQYF. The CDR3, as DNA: TGCGCCAGCAGCCAACTGGGGGTAAGCTACGAGCAGTACTTC.

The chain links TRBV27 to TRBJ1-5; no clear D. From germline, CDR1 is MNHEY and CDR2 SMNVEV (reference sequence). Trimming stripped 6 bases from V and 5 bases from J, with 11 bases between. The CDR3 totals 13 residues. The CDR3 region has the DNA TGTGCCAGCAGGCGACATCAAGATCAGCCCCAGCATTTT. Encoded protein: CASRRHQDQPQHF.

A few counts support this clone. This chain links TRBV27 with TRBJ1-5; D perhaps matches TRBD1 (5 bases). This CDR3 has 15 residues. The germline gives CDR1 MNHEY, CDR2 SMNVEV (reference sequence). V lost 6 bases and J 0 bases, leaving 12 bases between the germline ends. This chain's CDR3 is CASSPWTTSNQPQHF. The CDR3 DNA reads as TGTGCCAGCAGCCCTTGGACAACTAGCAATCAGCCCCAGCATTTT.

In nucleotides, the CDR3 is TGTGCCATCAGTGAAACCGGGACAATCTCCTACGAGCAGTACTTC. This encodes CAISETGTISYEQYF. This chain links TRBV10-3 with TRBJ2-7; TRBD1 might be the D (6 bases). Trimming pared 3 bases from V and 0 bases from J, leaving 12 bases between. Looked up from germline, CDR1 is ENHRY and CDR2 is SYGVKD. The CDR3 has 15 residues.

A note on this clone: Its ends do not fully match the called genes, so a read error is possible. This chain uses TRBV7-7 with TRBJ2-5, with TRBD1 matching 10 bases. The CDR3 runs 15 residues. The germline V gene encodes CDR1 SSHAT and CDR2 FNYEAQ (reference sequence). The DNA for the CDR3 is TGTGCTAGCAGCTTACGAGGACAGGGGGTCGGGACCCAGTACTTC. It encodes CASSLRGQGVGTQYF.

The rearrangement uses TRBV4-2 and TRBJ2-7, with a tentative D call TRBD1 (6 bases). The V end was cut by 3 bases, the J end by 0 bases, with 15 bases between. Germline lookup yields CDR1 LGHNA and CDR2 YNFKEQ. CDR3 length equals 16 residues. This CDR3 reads CASSHVRQEYSYEQYF. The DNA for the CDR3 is TGTGCCAGCAGCCACGTTCGACAGGAATACTCCTACGAGCAGTACTTC.

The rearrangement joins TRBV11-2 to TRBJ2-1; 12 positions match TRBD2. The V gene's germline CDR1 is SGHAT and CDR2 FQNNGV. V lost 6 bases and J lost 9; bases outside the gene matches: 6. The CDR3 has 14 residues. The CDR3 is CASSRLAGVGEQFF. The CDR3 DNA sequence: TGTGCCAGCAGTCGACTAGCGGGAGTAGGTGAGCAGTTCTTC.

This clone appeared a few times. The chain's CDR3 is CSATTTKGYTF. CDR3 in DNA: TGCAGTGCTACTACGACAAAGGGCTACACCTTC. The V gene is TRBV20-1, the J gene TRBJ1-2; the D is unclear. The V gene lost 4 bases and the J gene lost 8 bases, with 11 bases spanning the gap. The CDR3 totals 11 residues. Germline V gene lookup returns CDR1 DFQATT and CDR2 SNEGSKA (reference sequence).

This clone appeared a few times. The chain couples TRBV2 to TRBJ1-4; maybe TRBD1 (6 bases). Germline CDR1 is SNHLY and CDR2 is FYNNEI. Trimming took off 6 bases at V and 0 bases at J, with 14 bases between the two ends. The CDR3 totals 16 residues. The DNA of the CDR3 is TGTGCCAGCAGGGCGGGACAATCTGCAACTAATGAAAAACTGTTTTTT. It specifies CASRAGQSATNEKLFF.

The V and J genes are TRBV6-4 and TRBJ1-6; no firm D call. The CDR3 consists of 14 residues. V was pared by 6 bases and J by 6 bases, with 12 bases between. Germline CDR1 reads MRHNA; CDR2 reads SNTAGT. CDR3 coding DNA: TGTGCCAGCAGCGACGGTGGAATTAATTCACCCCTCCACTTT. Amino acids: CASSDGGINSPLHF.